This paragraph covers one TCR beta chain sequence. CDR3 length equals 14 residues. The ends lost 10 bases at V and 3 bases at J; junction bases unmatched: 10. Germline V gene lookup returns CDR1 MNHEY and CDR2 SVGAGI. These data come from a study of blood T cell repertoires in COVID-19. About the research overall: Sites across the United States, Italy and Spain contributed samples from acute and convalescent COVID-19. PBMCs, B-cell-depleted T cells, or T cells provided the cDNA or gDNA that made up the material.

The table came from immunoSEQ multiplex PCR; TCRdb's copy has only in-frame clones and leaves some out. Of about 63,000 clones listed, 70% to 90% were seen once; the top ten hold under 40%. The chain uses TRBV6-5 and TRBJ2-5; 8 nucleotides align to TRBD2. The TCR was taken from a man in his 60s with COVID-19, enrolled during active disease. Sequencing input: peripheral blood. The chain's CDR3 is CAIRRFSGKETQYF. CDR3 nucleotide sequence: TGTGCCATCAGAAGATTTAGCGGGAAAGAGACCCAGTACTTC.